The 2 T cell receptor beta chains reported below all come from one sample, sequenced in a study of blood T cell repertoires in COVID-19. Assay used: immunoSEQ multiplex PCR; TCRdb lists only in-frame clones, some missing. The sample contains fewer than 65,000 clones, 89% of which appear only once. Sequencing was performed on peripheral blood. These receptors all stem from a man in his sixties with acute or convalescent COVID-19.

This chain links TRBV10-3 with TRBJ2-2; TRBD2 aligns across 15 bases. The CDR3 spans 17 residues. Trimming at V came to 6 bases and at J to 2 bases, leaving 4 bases not matched to a gene. Germline V gene sequence: CDR1 ENHRY, CDR2 SYGVKD. The chain's CDR3 is CAISGTSGGLNTGELFF. DNA of the CDR3: TGTGCCATCAGCGGGACTAGCGGGGGGCTAAACACCGGGGAGCTGTTTTTT.

V gene TRBV11-2 combines with J gene TRBJ1-6; a weak D match, TRBD1 (6 bases). Germline V gene sequence: CDR1 SGHAT, CDR2 FQNNGV. This CDR3 is built from 15 residues. V was cut by 4 bases and J by 10 bases, with 17 bases left in between. The CDR3 region is CASSSYPRGGSPLHF. DNA of the CDR3: TGTGCCAGCAGCTCTTATCCCAGGGGTGGGTCACCCCTCCACTTT.